The TCR beta chain described here comes from a study of shared clonotypes between healthy human individuals. General study results and limits: The small donor group covered limited genetic and exposure diversity.

Germline V lookup: CDR1 MNHEY, CDR2 SVGAGI. The CDR3 spans 11 residues. The V end was cut by 6 bases, the J end by 8 bases, with 7 bases between. About this clone: Its cognate antigen is unknown.

Deep was the level at which the assay was run. Data came from immunoSEQ multiplex PCR; TCRdb stores just in-frame clones and leaves some out. The data show around 1.6 million clones, 95% to 99% seen once. This TCR was sampled from a man under 40 in good health. The sequencing sample was made of naive CD4+ T cells sorted from blood. The subset here: CD45RA+ positively selected. This rearrangement joins TRBV6-5 to TRBJ2-2, with D unclear. DNA of the CDR3: TGTGCCAGCAGAGCGAGGGGGGAGCTGTTTTTT. Its translation: CASRARGELFF.